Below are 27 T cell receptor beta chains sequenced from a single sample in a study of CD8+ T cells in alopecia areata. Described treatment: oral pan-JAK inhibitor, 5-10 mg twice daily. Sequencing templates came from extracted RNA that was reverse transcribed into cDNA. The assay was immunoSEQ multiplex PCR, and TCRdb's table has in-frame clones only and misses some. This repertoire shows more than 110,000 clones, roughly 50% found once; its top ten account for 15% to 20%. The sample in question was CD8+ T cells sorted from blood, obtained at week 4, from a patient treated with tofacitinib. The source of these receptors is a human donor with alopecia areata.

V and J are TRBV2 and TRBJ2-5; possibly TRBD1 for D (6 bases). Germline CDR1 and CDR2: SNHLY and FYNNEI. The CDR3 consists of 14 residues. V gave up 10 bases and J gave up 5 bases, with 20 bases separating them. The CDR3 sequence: CATIREDSEETQYF. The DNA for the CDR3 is TGTGCCACTATCAGAGAGGACAGTGAGGAGACCCAGTACTTC.

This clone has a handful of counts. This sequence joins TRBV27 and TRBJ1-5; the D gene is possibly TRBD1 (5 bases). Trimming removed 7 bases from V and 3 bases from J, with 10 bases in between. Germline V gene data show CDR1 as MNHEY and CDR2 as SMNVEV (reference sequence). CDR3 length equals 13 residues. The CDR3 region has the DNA TGTGCCAGCACCCCAGGGTACAATCAGCCCCAGCATTTT. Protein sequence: CASTPGYNQPQHF.

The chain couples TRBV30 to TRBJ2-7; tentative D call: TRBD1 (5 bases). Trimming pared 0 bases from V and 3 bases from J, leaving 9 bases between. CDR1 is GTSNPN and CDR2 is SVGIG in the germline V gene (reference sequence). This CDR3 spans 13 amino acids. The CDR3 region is CAWSVAQGYEQYF. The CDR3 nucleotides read TGTGCCTGGAGTGTAGCCCAGGGCTACGAGCAGTACTTC.

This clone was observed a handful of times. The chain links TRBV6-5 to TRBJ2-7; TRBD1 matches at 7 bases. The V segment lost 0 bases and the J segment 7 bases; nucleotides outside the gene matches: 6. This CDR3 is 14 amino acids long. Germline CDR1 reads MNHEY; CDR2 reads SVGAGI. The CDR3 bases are TGTGCCAGCAGTTACTCAGCAGGGGGTCTTGAGCAGTACTTC. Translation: CASSYSAGGLEQYF.

The DNA of the CDR3 is TGTGCCAGCAGCAAACGGGACCCCCGTGATACGCAGTATTTT. This gives the protein CASSKRDPRDTQYF. The rearrangement links TRBV7-9 to TRBJ2-3; D could derive from TRBD1 or TRBD2 (5 bases each). V lost 5 bases and J lost 6, with 15 bases in between. Germline CDR1 reads SEHNR; CDR2 reads FQNEAQ (reference sequence). The CDR3 extends over 14 amino acids.

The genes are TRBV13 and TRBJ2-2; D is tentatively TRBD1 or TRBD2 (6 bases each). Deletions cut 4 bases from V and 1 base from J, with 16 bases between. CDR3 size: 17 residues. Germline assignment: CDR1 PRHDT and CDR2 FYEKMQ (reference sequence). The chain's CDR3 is CASSSLGGHGNTGELFF. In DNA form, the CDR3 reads TGTGCCAGCAGCTCCCTTGGGGGGCACGGGAACACCGGGGAGCTGTTTTTT.

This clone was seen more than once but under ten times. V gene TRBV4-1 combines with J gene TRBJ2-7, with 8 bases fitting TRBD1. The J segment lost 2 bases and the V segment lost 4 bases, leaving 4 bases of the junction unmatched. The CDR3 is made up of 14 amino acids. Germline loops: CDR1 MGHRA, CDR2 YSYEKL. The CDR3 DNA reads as TGCGCCAGCAGCCCCGGACAGGGAACCTACGAGCAGTACTTC. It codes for CASSPGQGTYEQYF.

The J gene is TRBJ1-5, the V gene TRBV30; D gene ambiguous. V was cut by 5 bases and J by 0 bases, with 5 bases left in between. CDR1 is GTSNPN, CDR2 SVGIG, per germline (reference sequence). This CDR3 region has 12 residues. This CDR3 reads CAWDNSNQPQHF. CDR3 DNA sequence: TGTGCCTGGGACAATAGCAATCAGCCCCAGCATTTT.

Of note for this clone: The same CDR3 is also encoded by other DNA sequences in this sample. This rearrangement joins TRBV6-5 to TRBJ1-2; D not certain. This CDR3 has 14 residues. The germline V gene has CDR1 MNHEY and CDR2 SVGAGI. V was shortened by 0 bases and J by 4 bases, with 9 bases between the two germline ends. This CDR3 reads CASSYSEGSYGYTF. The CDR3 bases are TGTGCCAGCAGTTACTCTGAAGGTAGCTATGGCTACACCTTC.

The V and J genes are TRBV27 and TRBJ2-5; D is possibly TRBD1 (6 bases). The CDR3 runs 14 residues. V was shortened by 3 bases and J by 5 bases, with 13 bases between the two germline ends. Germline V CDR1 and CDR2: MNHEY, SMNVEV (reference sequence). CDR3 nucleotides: TGTGCCAGCAGTTTCCTCGAGGGGGATGAGACCCAGTACTTC. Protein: CASSFLEGDETQYF.

The CDR3 DNA sequence: TGTGCCAGCAGCGTTGAAGGGATTTACACCGGGGAGCTGTTTTTT. This translates into CASSVEGIYTGELFF. This chain joins TRBV9 and TRBJ2-2; D is ambiguous. Germline V gives CDR1 SGDLS, CDR2 YYNGEE. The CDR3 runs to 15 residues. The V end lost 2 bases, the J end lost 3 bases, and 11 bases lay between the germline ends.

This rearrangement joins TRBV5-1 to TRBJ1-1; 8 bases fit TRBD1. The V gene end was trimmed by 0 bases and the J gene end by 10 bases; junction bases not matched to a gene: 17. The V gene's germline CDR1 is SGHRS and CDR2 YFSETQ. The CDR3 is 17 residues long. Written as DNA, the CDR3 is TGCGCCAGCAGCTTGGGTTGGTCCGGGACAGGCGTTTTCAGAGCTTTCTTT. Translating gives CASSLGWSGTGVFRAFF.

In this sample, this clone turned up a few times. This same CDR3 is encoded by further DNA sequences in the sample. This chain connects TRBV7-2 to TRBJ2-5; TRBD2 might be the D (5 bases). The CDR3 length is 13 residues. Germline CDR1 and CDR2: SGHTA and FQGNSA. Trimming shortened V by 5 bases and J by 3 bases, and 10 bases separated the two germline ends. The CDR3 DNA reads TGTGCCAGCAGCCTGGACGGGGAAGAGACCCAGTACTTC. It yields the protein CASSLDGEETQYF.

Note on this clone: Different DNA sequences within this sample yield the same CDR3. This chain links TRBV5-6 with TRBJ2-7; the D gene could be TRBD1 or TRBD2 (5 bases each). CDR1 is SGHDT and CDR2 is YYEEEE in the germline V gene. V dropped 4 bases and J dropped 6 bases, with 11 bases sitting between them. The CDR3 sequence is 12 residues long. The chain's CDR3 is CASSPGPGEQYF. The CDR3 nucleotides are TGTGCCAGCAGCCCGGGGCCGGGCGAGCAGTACTTC. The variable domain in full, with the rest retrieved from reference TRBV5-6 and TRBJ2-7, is DAGVTQSPTHLIKTRGQQVTLRCSPKSGHDTVSWYQQALGQGPQFIFQYYEEEERQRGNFPDRFSGHQFPNYSSELNVNALLLGDSALYLCASSPGPGEQYFGPGTRLTVT.

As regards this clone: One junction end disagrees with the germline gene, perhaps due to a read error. The CDR3 nucleotides read TGTGCCAGCATCTTAATAGCGGGGGCCACCCTGGATACGCAGTATTTT. Translating it yields CASILIAGATLDTQYF. This chain connects TRBV7-3 to TRBJ2-3, with 9 bases fitting TRBD2. The CDR3 is made up of 16 amino acids. Looked up from germline, CDR1 is SGHTA and CDR2 is FQGTGA.

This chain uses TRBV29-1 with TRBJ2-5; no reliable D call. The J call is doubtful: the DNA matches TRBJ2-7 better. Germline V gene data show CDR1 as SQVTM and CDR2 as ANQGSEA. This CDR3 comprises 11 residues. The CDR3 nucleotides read TGCAGCGTTGAGGTCGTCTACGAGCAGTACTTC. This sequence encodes CSVEVVYEQYF.

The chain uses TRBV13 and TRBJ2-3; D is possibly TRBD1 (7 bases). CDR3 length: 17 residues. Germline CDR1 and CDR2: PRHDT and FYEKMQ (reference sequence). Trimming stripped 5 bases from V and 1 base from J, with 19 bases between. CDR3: CASSLSQGGRGTDTQYF. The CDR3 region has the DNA TGTGCCAGCAGCCTAAGCCAGGGGGGAAGGGGCACAGATACGCAGTATTTT.

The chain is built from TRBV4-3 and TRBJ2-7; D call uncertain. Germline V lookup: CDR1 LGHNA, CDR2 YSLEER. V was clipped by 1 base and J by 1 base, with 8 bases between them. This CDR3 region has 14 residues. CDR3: CASSQGIGSYEQYF. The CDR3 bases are TGCGCCAGCAGCCAAGGGATAGGGTCCTACGAGCAGTACTTC.

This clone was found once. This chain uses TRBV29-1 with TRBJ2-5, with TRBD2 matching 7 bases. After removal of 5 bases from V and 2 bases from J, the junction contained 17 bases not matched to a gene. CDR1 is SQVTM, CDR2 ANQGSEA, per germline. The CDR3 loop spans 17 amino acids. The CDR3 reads CSVQRPLAALLQETQYF. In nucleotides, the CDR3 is TGCAGCGTTCAAAGGCCCCTAGCGGCGCTACTTCAAGAGACCCAGTACTTC. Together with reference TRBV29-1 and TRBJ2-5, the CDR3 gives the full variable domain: SAVISQKPSRDICQRGTSLTIQCQVDSQVTMMFWYRQQPGQSLTLIATANQGSEATYESGFVIDKFPISRPNLTFSTLTVSNMSPEDSSIYLCSVQRPLAALLQETQYFGPGTRLLVL.

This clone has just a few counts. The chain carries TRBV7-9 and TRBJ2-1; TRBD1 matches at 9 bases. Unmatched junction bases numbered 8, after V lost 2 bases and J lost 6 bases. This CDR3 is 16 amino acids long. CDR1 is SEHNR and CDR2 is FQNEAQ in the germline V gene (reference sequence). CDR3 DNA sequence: TGTGCCAGCAGCTTATCCCCCGGACAGGGGATCAATGAGCAGTTCTTC. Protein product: CASSLSPGQGINEQFF.

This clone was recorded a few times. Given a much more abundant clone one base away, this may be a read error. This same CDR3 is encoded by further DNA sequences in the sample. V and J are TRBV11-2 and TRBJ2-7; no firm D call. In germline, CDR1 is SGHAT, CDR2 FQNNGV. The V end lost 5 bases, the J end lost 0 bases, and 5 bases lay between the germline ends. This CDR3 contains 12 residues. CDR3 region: CASSPSSYEQYF. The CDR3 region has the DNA TGTGCCAGCAGCCCTAGCTCCTACGAGCAGTACTTC.

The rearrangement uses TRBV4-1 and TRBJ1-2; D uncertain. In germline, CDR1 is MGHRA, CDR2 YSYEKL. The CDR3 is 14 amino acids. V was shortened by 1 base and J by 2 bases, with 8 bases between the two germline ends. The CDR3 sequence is CASSQGVINYGYTF. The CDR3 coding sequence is TGCGCCAGCAGCCAAGGGGTGATCAACTATGGCTACACCTTC.

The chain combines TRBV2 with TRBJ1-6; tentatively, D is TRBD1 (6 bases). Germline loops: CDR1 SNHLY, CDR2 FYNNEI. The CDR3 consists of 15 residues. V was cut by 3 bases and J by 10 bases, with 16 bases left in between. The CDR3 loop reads CASSDGPKGDSPLHF. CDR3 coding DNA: TGTGCCAGCAGTGACGGCCCCAAGGGGGACTCACCCCTCCACTTT.

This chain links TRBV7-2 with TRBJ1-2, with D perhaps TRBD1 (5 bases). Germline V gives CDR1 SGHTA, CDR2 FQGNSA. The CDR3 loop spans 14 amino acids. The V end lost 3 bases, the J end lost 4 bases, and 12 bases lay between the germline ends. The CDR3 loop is CASSFGGDVYGYTF. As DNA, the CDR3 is TGTGCCAGCAGCTTTGGTGGGGACGTCTATGGCTACACCTTC.

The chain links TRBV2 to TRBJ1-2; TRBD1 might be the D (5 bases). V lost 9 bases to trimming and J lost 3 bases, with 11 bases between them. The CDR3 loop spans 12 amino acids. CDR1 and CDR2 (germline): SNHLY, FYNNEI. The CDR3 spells CARMRGDYGYTF. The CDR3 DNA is TGTGCCAGAATGAGGGGAGACTATGGCTACACCTTC.

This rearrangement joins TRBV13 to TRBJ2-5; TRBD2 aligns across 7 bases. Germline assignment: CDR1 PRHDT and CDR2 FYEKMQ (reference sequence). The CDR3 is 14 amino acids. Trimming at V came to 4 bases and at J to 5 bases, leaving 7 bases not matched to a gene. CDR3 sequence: CASSSSTSHETQYF. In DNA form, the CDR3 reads TGTGCCAGCAGCTCCTCGACTAGCCACGAGACCCAGTACTTC.

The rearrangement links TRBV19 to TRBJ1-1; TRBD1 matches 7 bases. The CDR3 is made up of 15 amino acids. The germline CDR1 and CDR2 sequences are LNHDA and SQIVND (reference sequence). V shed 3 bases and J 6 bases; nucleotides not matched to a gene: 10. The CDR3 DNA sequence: TGTGCCAGTAGTATTTTCCTGGGACAGTTCGCTGAAGCTTTCTTT. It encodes CASSIFLGQFAEAFF.